This T cell receptor beta chain derives from a study of T cell repertoires in cytomegalovirus infection. Study-wide results and limits: Pooled public TCR beta family frequency picked out CMV carriers with the relevant HLA.

In regard to this clonotype: Its antigen is not known.

Germline V CDR1 and CDR2: LNHNV, YYDKDF (reference sequence). This CDR3 has 17 amino acids. The V gene lost 2 bases and the J gene lost 8 bases, with 22 bases spanning the gap. Using its own MiXCR run on the reads, TCRdb lists one record per CDR3 protein. The repertoire holds about 890,000 distinct CDR3 sequences, with 31% as singletons. V usage is TRBV15 and J usage is TRBJ2-1; perhaps D is TRBD1 or TRBD2 (6 bases each). The receptor was isolated from a human donor in good health (CMV status not recorded). Some clones in this sample may be carry-over from other donors' samples. The sequences come from cultured CD8+ T cells from PBMCs, collected from culture after CMV antigen stimulation. The CDR3 sequence is CATSRPYRVEGTDEQFF. CDR3 bases: TGTGCCACCAGCAGACCGTACAGGGTCGAGGGGACTGATGAGCAGTTCTTC.